Below, 18 T cell receptor beta chains from the same sample are listed, as sequenced in a study of blood T cell repertoires in COVID-19 (dated by TCRdb to 2020 to 2021). Library preparation used the immunoSEQ multiplex PCR assay. This immuneACCESS table, as held by TCRdb, lists in-frame sequences with V and J called but not all clones. Of the missing ones, under half trace to an unresolved V gene in checked studies; the others have no known cause. Within this sample are over 130,000 clones, with 80% to 85% of them counted one time only. The ten largest clones capture 7.5% to 8.5% of the sample. The sample comprised peripheral blood. The receptors come from a human donor in a cohort sampled during active COVID-19.

A remark on this clone: One junction end does not reproduce the germline sequence, and a read error may be involved. J is TRBJ1-5 and V is TRBV3-1 (or the pseudogene TRBV3-2); 8 bases agree with TRBD1. Germline loops: CDR1 LGHDT, CDR2 YNNKEL (reference sequence). CDR3 length: 15 amino acids. CDR3 protein: CASSPDRGSNRPQHF. The CDR3 region has the DNA TGTGCCAGCAGCCCAGACAGGGGAAGCAATCGGCCCCAGCATTTT.

The V and J genes are TRBV9 and TRBJ1-4; a weak D match, TRBD1 (5 bases). The CDR3 consists of 15 residues. Germline values: CDR1 SGDLS, CDR2 YYNGEE. V was shortened by 0 bases and J by 7 bases, with 13 bases between the two germline ends. This CDR3 reads CASSVEGTKAEKLFF. The DNA of the CDR3 is TGTGCCAGCAGCGTAGAGGGGACTAAAGCTGAAAAACTGTTTTTT.

This clone was counted once. The CDR3 region has the DNA TGTGCCAGCCGGGGACAGCGGAACACTGAAGCTTTCTTT. Encoded protein: CASRGQRNTEAFF. The V and J genes are TRBV6-5 and TRBJ1-1; 7 bases are a match to TRBD1. Germline CDR1 and CDR2: MNHEY and SVGAGI. The trim removed 8 bases at V and 1 base at J, leaving 4 bases unmatched. The CDR3 spans 13 residues.

The rearrangement joins TRBV6-5 to TRBJ1-1; 9 bases are shared with TRBD1. Trimming cost V 5 bases and J 4 bases; bases outside gene matches: 8. CDR1 and CDR2 (germline): MNHEY, SVGAGI. The CDR3 runs 15 residues. DNA for the CDR3: TGTGCCAGCAGTCCCCGTGGACAGGGGAGCACTGAAGCTTTCTTT. Translated, it gives CASSPRGQGSTEAFF.

The CDR3 nucleotides are TGCGCCAGCAGCTTGGGAGGGGGCGCGGTTAATGAAAAACTGTTTTTT. It translates to CASSLGGGAVNEKLFF. This rearrangement joins TRBV5-1 to TRBJ1-4, with 7 bases matching TRBD1. CDR1 and CDR2 from the germline V gene are SGHRS and YFSETQ. J gave up 4 bases and V 0 bases, and 6 bases lay outside the gene matches. The CDR3 length is 16 residues.

This clone was counted a single time. The chain joins TRBV24-1 to TRBJ2-3, with 8 bases lining up with TRBD2. Looked up from germline, CDR1 is KGHDR and CDR2 is SFDVKD. This CDR3 region has 16 residues. The trim removed 7 bases at V and 5 bases at J, leaving 13 bases unmatched. CDR3 loop: CATSYLAGGVEDTQYF. The CDR3 DNA reads as TGTGCCACCAGCTATCTGGCCGGGGGGGTGGAAGATACGCAGTATTTT.

A word on this clone: The same CDR3 also results from other DNA sequences found in this sample. J is TRBJ2-2 and V is TRBV5-1, with 13 bases fitting TRBD2. Germline lookup yields CDR1 SGHRS and CDR2 YFSETQ. The CDR3 covers 18 residues. V gave up 2 bases and J gave up 0 bases; unmatched junction bases: 4. CDR3 residues: CASSLGLAGASNTGELFF. CDR3 DNA: TGCGCCAGCAGCTTAGGACTAGCGGGGGCCTCGAACACCGGGGAGCTGTTTTTT.

As to this clone: The same CDR3 can be traced to other DNA sequences in this sample. This chain links TRBV5-1 with TRBJ2-5; TRBD2 is a possible D gene (6 bases). The CDR3 consists of 14 residues. Germline V gene sequence: CDR1 SGHRS, CDR2 YFSETQ. V was pared by 0 bases and J by 1 base, with 7 bases between. CDR3 in DNA: TGCGCCAGCAGCTTGGGGAGGGTCCAAGAGACCCAGTACTTC. It codes for CASSLGRVQETQYF.

The chain is built from TRBV27 and TRBJ1-1; D is uncertain. There are 15 residues in the CDR3. V lost 4 bases, J lost 8 bases, and 20 bases lay in between. CDR1 MNHEY and CDR2 SMNVEV come from the germline V gene (reference sequence). CDR3 in DNA: TGTGCCAGCAGTTCCCCCCCCGCCGCGGCTAGGGAAGCTTTCTTT. Its protein is CASSSPPAAAREAFF.

The chain has TRBV4-1 and TRBJ1-2; 7 nucleotides agree with TRBD1. The germline CDR1 and CDR2 sequences are MGHRA and YSYEKL. This CDR3 has 16 amino acids. Trimming at V came to 1 base and at J to 5 bases, leaving 10 bases not matched to a gene. CDR3 loop: CASSQGARQGSYGYTF. CDR3 nucleotide sequence: TGCGCCAGCAGCCAAGGGGCCAGACAGGGCTCTTATGGCTACACCTTC.

The J gene is TRBJ2-5, the V gene TRBV28; 10 bases map to TRBD1. Germline CDR1 MDHEN, CDR2 SYDVKM. The CDR3 runs 12 residues. Trimming removed 6 bases from V and 5 bases from J; junction bases left unmatched: 0. The CDR3 DNA sequence: TGTGCCAGCAGGGGACAGGGGGAGACCCAGTACTTC. This translates into CASRGQGETQYF.

The gene calls are TRBV14 and TRBJ2-7, with 8 positions matching TRBD1. Germline V gives CDR1 SGHDN, CDR2 FVKESK. The V and J ends lost 1 base and 3 bases, in that order; junction bases with no gene match: 2. The CDR3 length is 14 residues. CDR3 nucleotide sequence: TGTGCCAGCAGCCAAGGGACAGGGCTCTACGAGCAGTACTTC. Translating gives CASSQGTGLYEQYF.

The CDR3 loop reads CASSRGRGDQPQHF. CDR3 coding DNA: TGTGCCAGCAGTCGAGGCAGGGGAGACCAGCCCCAGCATTTT. This chain links TRBV5-4 with TRBJ1-5; tentatively, D is TRBD1 (6 bases). CDR3 length equals 14 residues. Deletions cut 5 bases from V and 7 bases from J, with 16 bases between. Germline assignment: CDR1 SGHNT and CDR2 YYREEE (reference sequence).

The chain couples TRBV6-5 to TRBJ1-2; D uncertain. Trimming removed 9 bases from V and 5 bases from J, with 10 bases in between. The CDR3 length is 11 residues. The germline V gene has CDR1 MNHEY and CDR2 SVGAGI. DNA of the CDR3: TGTGCCAGTGCTACAGTTTATGGCTACACCTTC. This codes for CASATVYGYTF.

The V gene is TRBV5-1, the J gene TRBJ2-5, with 13 positions matching TRBD2. The germline V gene encodes CDR1 SGHRS and CDR2 YFSETQ. Trimming at V came to 2 bases and at J to 3 bases, leaving 10 bases not matched to a gene. The CDR3 is 18 residues long. The CDR3: CASSFSGTSGILKETQYF. The CDR3 coding sequence is TGCGCCAGCAGCTTTTCGGGGACTAGCGGGATACTAAAAGAGACCCAGTACTTC.

The CDR3 nucleotides read TGTGCCAGCAGCGGACAGTTTAACTATGGCTACACCTTC. This encodes CASSGQFNYGYTF. The chain carries TRBV2 and TRBJ1-2, with a weak D call TRBD1 (6 bases). Per germline, CDR1 SNHLY and CDR2 FYNNEI. CDR3 length: 13 amino acids. V dropped 6 bases and J dropped 1 base, with 9 bases sitting between them.

The chain carries TRBV6-2 or TRBV6-3 and TRBJ1-3; D not certain. Germline lookup yields CDR1 MNHEY and CDR2 SVGEGT. There are 12 residues in the CDR3. With 5 bases removed from V and 2 bases from J, the gap between germline ends came to 4 bases. The CDR3 coding sequence is TGTGCCAGCAGTGACACTGGAAACACCATATATTTT. This translates into CASSDTGNTIYF.

This clone showed up just once. The chain joins TRBV3-1 (or the pseudogene TRBV3-2) to TRBJ1-2; TRBD1 might be the D (6 bases). Germline V gene data show CDR1 as LGHDT and CDR2 as YNNKEL (reference sequence). The CDR3 length is 13 residues. The V and J ends lost 7 bases and 3 bases respectively, with 12 bases between them. CDR3 amino acids: CASTGDTYYGYTF. The CDR3 DNA is TGTGCCAGCACCGGGGACACCTACTATGGCTACACCTTC.